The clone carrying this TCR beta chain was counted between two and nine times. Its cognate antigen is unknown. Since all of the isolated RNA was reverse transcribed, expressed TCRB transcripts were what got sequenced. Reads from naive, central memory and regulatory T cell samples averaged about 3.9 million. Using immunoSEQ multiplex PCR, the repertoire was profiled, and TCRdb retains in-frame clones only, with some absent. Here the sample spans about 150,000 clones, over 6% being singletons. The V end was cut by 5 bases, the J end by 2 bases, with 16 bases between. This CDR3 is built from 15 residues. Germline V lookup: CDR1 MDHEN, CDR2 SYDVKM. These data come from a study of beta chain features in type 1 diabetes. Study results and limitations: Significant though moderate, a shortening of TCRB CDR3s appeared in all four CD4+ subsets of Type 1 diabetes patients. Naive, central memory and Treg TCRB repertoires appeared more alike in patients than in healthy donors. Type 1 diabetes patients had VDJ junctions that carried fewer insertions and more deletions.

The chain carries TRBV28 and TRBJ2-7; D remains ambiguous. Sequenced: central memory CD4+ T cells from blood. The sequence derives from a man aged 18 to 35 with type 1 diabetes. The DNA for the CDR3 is TGTGCCAGCAGTCTGCAATCGCACAAAACCTACGAGCAGTACTTC. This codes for CASSLQSHKTYEQYF.